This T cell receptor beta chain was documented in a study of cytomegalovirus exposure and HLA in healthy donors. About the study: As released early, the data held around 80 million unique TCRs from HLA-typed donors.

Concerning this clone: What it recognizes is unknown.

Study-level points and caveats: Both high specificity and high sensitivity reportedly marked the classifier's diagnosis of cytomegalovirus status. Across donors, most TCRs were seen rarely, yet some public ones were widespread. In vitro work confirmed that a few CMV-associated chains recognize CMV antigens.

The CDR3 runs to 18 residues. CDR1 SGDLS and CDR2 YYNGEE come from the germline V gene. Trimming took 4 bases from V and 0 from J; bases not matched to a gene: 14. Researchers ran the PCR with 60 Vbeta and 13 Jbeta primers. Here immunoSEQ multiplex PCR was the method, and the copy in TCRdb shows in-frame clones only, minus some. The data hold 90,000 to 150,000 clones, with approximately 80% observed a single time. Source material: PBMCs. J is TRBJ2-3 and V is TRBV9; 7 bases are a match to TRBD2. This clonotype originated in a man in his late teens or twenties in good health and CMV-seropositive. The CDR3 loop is CASSFHNPPSGSTDTQYF. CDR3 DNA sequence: TGTGCCAGCAGCTTTCACAATCCCCCTAGCGGTAGCACAGATACGCAGTATTTT.